The clone carrying this T cell receptor beta chain has only a few counts. This sample is drawn from a study of blood T cell repertoires in COVID-19. Study details: Researchers got acute and convalescent COVID-19 samples from the United States, Italy and Spain.

Methods used by the authors: Estimated nucleated cell counts came from reference gene primer amplification. The data were produced by immunoSEQ multiplex PCR, yet TCRdb's version contains in-frame clones alone and is incomplete. V and J calls and clone size are those listed in that table; D and trimming were worked out from the DNA. The repertoire includes about 240,000 clones, 70% to 90% of them detected once, and about 7.1% sits in the top ten. The sequenced material came from peripheral blood. This TCR was sampled from a woman in her 70s with active or convalescent COVID-19.

The CDR3 here is CASSSGRRDSPLHF. CDR3 nucleotides: TGTGCCAGCAGCTCCGGCCGGAGGGATTCACCCCTCCACTTT. This sequence joins TRBV7-2 and TRBJ1-6; D gene ambiguous. The V gene lost 4 bases and the J gene lost 8 bases, with 12 bases spanning the gap. The CDR3 covers 14 residues. The germline V gene has CDR1 SGHTA and CDR2 FQGNSA.